This entry is about one TCR beta chain. Its antigen is currently unknown. A deep-level run was used for the assay. Once extracted for a subset, genomic DNA was divided evenly among several immunoSEQ plates. Measured with immunoSEQ multiplex PCR; TCRdb has only the in-frame clones, and not every one. The sample holds around 500,000 clones, roughly 83% seen once. Trimming took 5 bases from V and 2 from J; bases not matched to a gene: 6. Germline CDR1 reads SGHAT; CDR2 reads FQNNGV. The CDR3 runs to 15 residues. The data are from a study of shared clonotypes between healthy human individuals. Donors were Caucasian adults residing in Nashville, Tennessee, USA. Study-level points and caveats: What limited the represented genetic and exposure-history diversity was the small number of donors.

This TCR derives from a woman aged 40 to 50 in good health. Some clones in this sample may be carry-over from other donors' samples. The sample taken for sequencing was PBMCs. This sequence joins TRBV11-2 and TRBJ2-1; 7 bases map to TRBD1. DNA for the CDR3: TGTGCCAGCAGCAACTACCAGGGGGCCTACAATGAGCAGTTCTTC. Translating it yields CASSNYQGAYNEQFF.